Listed below are T cell receptor beta chains from one sample, sequenced in a study of cytomegalovirus exposure and HLA in healthy donors. Clones were sequenced by immunoSEQ multiplex PCR, and TCRdb holds only the in-frame ones, with some missing. The repertoire consists of some 180,000 clones, with just under 80% occurring once and the leading ten covering 2.9%. Sequenced material: PBMCs. These receptors came from a female donor in good health and CMV-seronegative. Both conserved end residues are part of each CDR3. Fields, in order: CDR3 protein, CDR3 DNA, clone size, V gene, J gene, D gene. The D gene is left open where the match is weak. Not all rows give a size; the values are once, few, many and, for expanded clones, a class.

cdr3_aa: CSVEGGTDTQYF
cdr3_nt: TGCAGCGTTGAAGGCGGCACAGATACGCAGTATTTT
clone_size: NA
v_call: TRBV29-1
j_call: TRBJ2-3
d_call: NA

cdr3_aa: CATSRDGTSGISTDTQYF
cdr3_nt: TGTGCCACCAGCAGAGATGGGACTAGCGGGATAAGCACAGATACGCAGTATTTT
clone_size: few
v_call: TRBV15
j_call: TRBJ2-3
d_call: TRBD2

cdr3_aa: CASSGGGAGETQYF
cdr3_nt: TGCGCCAGCAGCGGGGGAGGGGCCGGAGAGACCCAGTACTTC
clone_size: few
v_call: TRBV5-1
j_call: TRBJ2-5
d_call: TRBD2

cdr3_aa: CATSRDLQETQYF
cdr3_nt: TGTGCCACCAGCAGAGATCTTCAGGAGACCCAGTACTTC
clone_size: NA
v_call: TRBV15
j_call: TRBJ2-5
d_call: NA

cdr3_aa: CASSQPRAGLRRNTIYF
cdr3_nt: TGCGCCAGCAGCCAGCCCCGGGCAGGGCTCAGGCGAAACACCATATATTTT
clone_size: NA
v_call: TRBV4-1
j_call: TRBJ1-3
d_call: NA

cdr3_aa: CASSPPGLSYNEQFF
cdr3_nt: TGTGCCAGCAGTCCACCGGGACTATCCTACAATGAGCAGTTCTTC
clone_size: NA
v_call: TRBV25-1
j_call: TRBJ2-1
d_call: TRBD2

cdr3_aa: CASSFGQGRGQYF
cdr3_nt: TGCGCCAGCAGCTTCGGCCAGGGGAGGGGGCAGTACTTC
clone_size: NA
v_call: TRBV5-1
j_call: TRBJ2-7
d_call: NA

cdr3_aa: CASSLPAGHQPQHF
cdr3_nt: TGTGCCAGCAGTTTGCCTGCAGGCCATCAGCCCCAGCATTTT
clone_size: NA
v_call: TRBV28
j_call: TRBJ1-5
d_call: NA

cdr3_aa: CASEVQGAVVKLFF
cdr3_nt: TGTGCCAGCGAAGTACAGGGGGCAGTGGTAAAACTGTTTTTT
clone_size: NA
v_call: TRBV2
j_call: TRBJ1-4
d_call: TRBD1

cdr3_aa: CASTREGTEAFF
cdr3_nt: TGTGCCAGCACCAGGGAGGGCACTGAAGCTTTCTTT
clone_size: NA
v_call: TRBV9
j_call: TRBJ1-1
d_call: NA

cdr3_aa: CASSTSDWDEQYF
cdr3_nt: TGTGCCAGCAGTACCTCGGACTGGGACGAGCAGTACTTC
clone_size: NA
v_call: TRBV27
j_call: TRBJ2-7
d_call: NA

cdr3_aa: CASSFWSGEGVTEAFF
cdr3_nt: TGCGCCAGCAGCTTTTGGTCTGGGGAGGGCGTGACTGAAGCTTTCTTT
clone_size: few
v_call: TRBV5-1
j_call: TRBJ1-1
d_call: NA

cdr3_aa: CASSLSGRMGEQYF
cdr3_nt: TGTGCCAGCAGCTTAAGCGGGAGAATGGGCGAGCAGTACTTC
clone_size: NA
v_call: TRBV7-2
j_call: TRBJ2-7
d_call: TRBD2

cdr3_aa: CASSSPRGKRETQYF
cdr3_nt: TGTGCCAGCAGCTCCCCAAGAGGAAAAAGGGAGACCCAGTACTTC
clone_size: NA
v_call: TRBV11-3
j_call: TRBJ2-5
d_call: NA

cdr3_aa: CATSREGRSEAFF
cdr3_nt: TGTGCCACCAGCAGAGAGGGGCGGTCTGAAGCTTTCTTT
clone_size: NA
v_call: TRBV15
j_call: TRBJ1-1
d_call: NA

cdr3_aa: CASNRRGKTGSKGNTIYF
cdr3_nt: TGCGCCAGCAACCGAAGAGGAAAGACAGGGTCTAAAGGAAACACCATATATTTT
clone_size: NA
v_call: TRBV10-1
j_call: TRBJ1-3
d_call: TRBD1

cdr3_aa: CASSQGLDTEAFF
cdr3_nt: TGTGCCAGCTCACAGGGACTTGACACTGAAGCTTTCTTT
clone_size: NA
v_call: TRBV18
j_call: TRBJ1-1
d_call: NA

cdr3_aa: CATSRAGLGNTEAFF
cdr3_nt: TGTGCCACCAGCAGAGCAGGGTTGGGGAACACTGAAGCTTTCTTT
clone_size: NA
v_call: TRBV15
j_call: TRBJ1-1
d_call: NA

cdr3_aa: CASRDTGGQETQYF
cdr3_nt: TGTGCCAGCAGGGACACAGGGGGACAAGAGACCCAGTACTTC
clone_size: NA
v_call: TRBV6-5
j_call: TRBJ2-5
d_call: TRBD1

cdr3_aa: CASSRKGGNLDEQYF
cdr3_nt: TGTGCCAGCAGTCGAAAAGGGGGTAATCTGGACGAGCAGTACTTC
clone_size: few
v_call: TRBV5-4
j_call: TRBJ2-7
d_call: NA

cdr3_aa: CASSLRPNPGGNTIYF
cdr3_nt: TGTGCCAGCAGCCTACGACCTAACCCCGGGGGAAACACCATATATTTT
clone_size: NA
v_call: TRBV7-9
j_call: TRBJ1-3
d_call: NA

cdr3_aa: CASSETQGDNYGYTF
cdr3_nt: TGTGCCAGCAGTGAAACGCAGGGTGATAACTATGGCTACACCTTC
clone_size: NA
v_call: TRBV6-1
j_call: TRBJ1-2
d_call: NA

cdr3_aa: CASSEFRTSGTSTDTQYF
cdr3_nt: TGTGCCAGCAGTGAATTTAGGACTAGCGGAACTAGCACAGATACGCAGTATTTT
clone_size: once
v_call: TRBV6-1
j_call: TRBJ2-3
d_call: TRBD2

cdr3_aa: CASSPDRALGEQYF
cdr3_nt: TGCGCCAGCAGCCCGGACAGGGCCTTGGGCGAGCAGTACTTC
clone_size: NA
v_call: TRBV5-1
j_call: TRBJ2-7
d_call: TRBD1

cdr3_aa: CASSRTGGKDTIYF
cdr3_nt: TGTGCCAGCAGCCGGACAGGGGGCAAGGACACCATATATTTT
clone_size: NA
v_call: TRBV9
j_call: TRBJ1-3
d_call: TRBD1

cdr3_aa: CASSSSTGGGYTF
cdr3_nt: TGTGCCAGCAGCTCCTCGACAGGGGGAGGCTACACCTTC
clone_size: NA
v_call: TRBV11-1
j_call: TRBJ1-2
d_call: TRBD1